The 17 T cell receptor beta chains reported below all come from one sample, sequenced in a study of blood T cell repertoires in COVID-19 (TCRdb year 2020). The method behind the library was the immunoSEQ multiplex PCR assay. TCRdb took over this immuneACCESS table, retaining in-frame rearrangements with V and J assigned. Such tables are incomplete; in checked studies, under half of the missing clones stem from an unresolved V gene, and the remainder is unexplained. The sample table lists 200,000 or so clones, 88% of them with a count of one. The top ten hold about 4% of the sample. Sequences were obtained from PBMCs or T cells enriched from blood (not recorded which). These receptors were taken from a woman aged 30 to 39 who had been exposed to COVID-19.

This sequence joins TRBV28 and TRBJ2-3; 7 positions match TRBD2. This CDR3 region has 17 residues. Trimming took 5 bases from V and 1 from J; bases not matched to a gene: 12. Germline V CDR1 and CDR2: MDHEN, SYDVKM. For the CDR3, the DNA is TGTGCCAGCAGTCCACCCCCCATGCGGGAGCGCACAGATACGCAGTATTTT. Its protein is CASSPPPMRERTDTQYF.

The chain carries TRBV21-1 and TRBJ2-1; TRBD2 is the table's D call and was not checked against the DNA. TRBV21-1 is flagged as a pseudogene. The CDR3 runs to 17 residues. The chain's CDR3 is CASSKDPSSGSIIEQFF. The CDR3, as DNA: TGTGCCAGCAGCAAAGACCCATCTAGCGGGAGTATCATTGAGCAGTTCTTC.

The gene calls are TRBV4-1 and TRBJ1-1; D gene unclear. The CDR3 is 14 residues long. The V end lost 4 bases, the J end lost 6 bases, and 15 bases lay between the germline ends. Germline CDR1 MGHRA, CDR2 YSYEKL. Written as DNA, the CDR3 is TGCGCCAGCAGCCGAGGCGCTGGCCTTTCTGAAGCTTTCTTT. Its translation is CASSRGAGLSEAFF.

The chain carries TRBV5-4 and TRBJ2-1; 7 nucleotides align to TRBD2. Germline V CDR1 and CDR2: SGHNT, YYREEE (reference sequence). V gave up 3 bases and J gave up 5 bases; unmatched junction bases: 14. The CDR3 is made up of 17 amino acids. This chain's CDR3 is CASSWGGSGKVNNEQFF. In nucleotides, the CDR3 is TGTGCCAGCAGCTGGGGCGGGAGCGGGAAGGTCAACAATGAGCAGTTCTTC.

The V gene is TRBV4-1, the J gene TRBJ2-7; the D is unclear. Looked up from germline, CDR1 is MGHRA and CDR2 is YSYEKL. Deletions cut 3 bases from V and 3 bases from J, with 6 bases between. The CDR3 is 12 residues long. Here the CDR3 reads CASSQNSYEQYF. CDR3 bases: TGCGCCAGCAGCCAGAACAGCTACGAGCAGTACTTC.

The chain links TRBV6-4 to TRBJ2-3; TRBD2 matches 13 bases. Trimming took 0 bases from V and 4 from J; bases not matched to a gene: 4. The germline CDR1 and CDR2 sequences are MRHNA and SNTAGT. The CDR3 loop spans 17 amino acids. The CDR3 bases are TGTGCCAGCAGTGACTCCGGACTAGCGGGAGTGTCAGATACGCAGTATTTT. It specifies CASSDSGLAGVSDTQYF.

The chain recombines TRBV5-4 with TRBJ2-3, with TRBD2 as a possible D gene (6 bases). Germline V CDR1 and CDR2: SGHNT, YYREEE (reference sequence). The CDR3 runs 15 residues. Trimming cost V 1 base and J 3 bases, with 12 bases left between them. The CDR3 protein is CASSLTGRWTDTQYF. CDR3 DNA: TGTGCCAGCAGCTTGACGGGGAGGTGGACAGATACGCAGTATTTT.

The V gene is TRBV6-6, the J gene TRBJ2-1, with TRBD1 identical over 10 bases. After removal of 0 bases from V and 10 bases from J, the junction contained 6 bases not matched to a gene. Germline lookup yields CDR1 MNHNY and CDR2 SVGAGI (reference sequence). CDR3 length: 15 amino acids. CDR3 bases: TGTGCCAGCAGTTACTCGGGACAGGGGTTTCGGGAGCAGTTCTTC. Protein product: CASSYSGQGFREQFF.

V usage is TRBV5-5 and J usage is TRBJ2-4; TRBD2 matches at 10 bases. The CDR3 is 15 residues long. V gave up 5 bases and J gave up 9 bases; unmatched junction bases: 11. Germline V lookup: CDR1 SGHKS, CDR2 YYEKEE (reference sequence). This chain's CDR3 is CASRGGPSGSVIQYF. The CDR3 nucleotides read TGTGCCAGCAGGGGGGGACCTAGCGGGAGTGTCATTCAGTACTTC.

V and J are TRBV4-2 and TRBJ2-7, with 10 bases fitting TRBD2. The trim removed 0 bases at V and 4 bases at J, leaving 3 bases unmatched. The CDR3 runs to 15 residues. Germline V CDR1 and CDR2: LGHNA, YNFKEQ. The chain's CDR3 is CASSQEMTSGYEQYF. In DNA, the CDR3 is TGTGCCAGCAGCCAAGAAATGACTAGCGGGTACGAGCAGTACTTC.

The chain is built from TRBV6-5 and TRBJ2-5; 12 nucleotides agree with TRBD2. The germline V gene encodes CDR1 MNHEY and CDR2 SVGAGI. Trimming removed 6 bases from V and 6 bases from J; junction bases left unmatched: 8. CDR3 length: 15 amino acids. CDR3 region: CASRQLAGGEKTQYF. The CDR3 bases are TGTGCCAGCAGGCAACTAGCGGGAGGTGAAAAGACCCAGTACTTC.

The chain links TRBV10-3 to TRBJ1-5; a weak D match, TRBD1 (5 bases). V gave up 5 bases and J gave up 3 bases, with 8 bases separating them. CDR1 is ENHRY and CDR2 is SYGVKD in the germline V gene. The CDR3 sequence is 13 residues long. The DNA for the CDR3 is TGTGCCATCAGTACACAGGCCAATCAGCCCCAGCATTTT. Translating gives CAISTQANQPQHF.

The rearrangement uses TRBV7-4 and TRBJ2-5, with 12 bases aligning to TRBD1. V gave up 3 bases and J gave up 5 bases; unmatched junction bases: 10. The CDR3 is 17 residues long. Per germline, CDR1 SGHVT and CDR2 SQSDAQ. DNA for the CDR3: TGTGCCAGCAGCTTCCATCCGAGGGACAGGGGGCAGGAGACCCAGTACTTC. Its protein product is CASSFHPRDRGQETQYF.

The rearrangement joins TRBV6-6 to TRBJ1-2, with 7 bases lining up with TRBD1. V lost 4 bases, J lost 5 bases, and 7 bases stayed unmatched. This CDR3 has 14 amino acids. CDR1 and CDR2 (germline): MNHNY, SVGAGI (reference sequence). CDR3 region: CASSSIGTAYGYTF. CDR3 nucleotides: TGTGCCAGCAGTTCCATCGGGACAGCTTATGGCTACACCTTC.

The rearrangement uses TRBV6-6 and TRBJ1-5; no definite D call. Germline V gives CDR1 MNHNY, CDR2 SVGAGI (reference sequence). CDR3 length: 14 residues. Trimming removed 0 bases at V and 3 bases at J, with 6 bases between. The CDR3 region has the DNA TGTGCCAGCAGTTACTCCCGAGCCAATCAGCCCCAGCATTTT. Amino acids: CASSYSRANQPQHF.

J is TRBJ2-2 and V is TRBV2; 9 bases map to TRBD2. The V and J ends lost 6 bases and 4 bases, in that order; junction bases with no gene match: 6. The CDR3 is made up of 15 amino acids. Germline V gene lookup returns CDR1 SNHLY and CDR2 FYNNEI. The CDR3 DNA reads as TGTGCCAGCAGCGTAGCGGGAGTGGGCACCGGGGAGCTGTTTTTT. This codes for CASSVAGVGTGELFF.

Points on this clone: Lacking the conserved final phenylalanine or tryptophan, this CDR3 likely reflects a read error. It is unclear where the CDR3 begins or ends on the DNA, so no DNA is shown, and the CDR3 is as TCRdb lists it. This chain uses TRBV5-6 with TRBJ1-2. From its first to its last residue, the CDR3 has 10 amino acids. Germline CDR1 is SGHDT and CDR2 is YYEEEE. Here the CDR3 reads CASSYTSSGI.